The 26 T cell receptor beta chains presented below share a single source sample, sequenced in a study of cytomegalovirus exposure and HLA in healthy donors. Primers: 60 Vbeta forward and 13 Jbeta reverse. Using immunoSEQ multiplex PCR, the repertoire was profiled, and TCRdb retains in-frame clones only, with some absent. The sample holds about 160,000 clones; just under 80% are singletons and the top ten take 1%. Sequencing was carried out using PBMCs. These TCRs come from a woman aged 45-65 years in good health and CMV-seropositive.

The chain carries TRBV20-1 and TRBJ1-1; 7 nucleotides line up with TRBD1. The germline CDR1 and CDR2 sequences are DFQATT and SNEGSKA (reference sequence). The CDR3 loop spans 11 amino acids. The V and J ends lost 5 bases and 7 bases, in that order; junction bases with no gene match: 4. CDR3 loop: CSAGTVIEAFF. The CDR3 DNA follows: TGCAGTGCTGGGACAGTTATTGAAGCTTTCTTT.

The chain uses TRBV27 and TRBJ1-2; 8 positions agree with TRBD1. Germline CDR1 and CDR2: MNHEY and SMNVEV (reference sequence). V was clipped by 1 base and J by 7 bases; unmatched bases: 8. This CDR3 is built from 15 residues. CDR3 DNA: TGTGCCAGCAGTTTATTTGGAGGGACAGGCGGTGGCTACACCTTC. This encodes CASSLFGGTGGGYTF.

The chain employs TRBV15 and TRBJ1-5; D remains ambiguous. The CDR3 has 16 amino acids. CDR1 and CDR2 from the germline V gene are LNHNV and YYDKDF (reference sequence). V lost 0 bases to trimming and J lost 2 bases, with 11 bases between them. DNA of the CDR3: TGTGCCACCAGCAGAGAGAGGCCGGCGGGCAATCAGCCCCAGCATTTT. Residues: CATSRERPAGNQPQHF.

This clone turned up a few times. The J gene is TRBJ1-2, the V gene TRBV7-6; weak D call: TRBD1 (5 bases). This CDR3 is 15 amino acids long. V lost 2 bases to trimming and J lost 4 bases, with 14 bases between them. CDR1 and CDR2 from the germline V gene are SGHVS and FNYEAQ. The CDR3 region is CASSLSRGGGYGYTF. For the CDR3, the DNA is TGTGCCAGCAGCTTAAGTCGGGGGGGTGGCTATGGCTACACCTTC.

The CDR3 nucleotides are TGTGCCAGCAGTCTCGGACAGGGTGGGTCTGGCTACACCTTC. This codes for CASSLGQGGSGYTF. V usage is TRBV6-5 and J usage is TRBJ1-2; 8 bases are shared with TRBD1. V shed 5 bases, J shed 7 bases, and the junction held 9 bases outside the gene matches. Germline loops: CDR1 MNHEY, CDR2 SVGAGI. CDR3 length: 14 residues.

The chain couples TRBV28 to TRBJ1-2, with TRBD1 matching 7 bases. There are 13 residues in the CDR3. V was pared by 1 base and J by 8 bases, with 4 bases of the junction left unmatched. Germline CDR1 is MDHEN and CDR2 is SYDVKM. CDR3 DNA sequence: TGTGCCAGCAGTTTATACGGGACAGAGGGCTACACCTTC. This encodes CASSLYGTEGYTF.

The gene calls are TRBV28 and TRBJ1-5, with TRBD1 as a possible D gene (5 bases). Germline V gene data show CDR1 as MDHEN and CDR2 as SYDVKM. Trimming removed 3 bases from V and 0 bases from J, with 9 bases in between. The CDR3 is made up of 15 amino acids. This CDR3 is CASSLGGNSNQPQHF. The CDR3 DNA reads TGTGCCAGCAGTTTGGGGGGGAATAGCAATCAGCCCCAGCATTTT.

The chain recombines TRBV5-4 with TRBJ1-2, with 9 bases aligning to TRBD1. CDR1 and CDR2 from the germline V gene are SGHNT and YYREEE (reference sequence). Trimming cost V 5 bases and J 4 bases; bases outside gene matches: 6. The CDR3 totals 14 residues. CDR3 in DNA: TGTGCCAGCAGATACCCGGGACAGGGCTATGGCTACACCTTC. This gives the protein CASRYPGQGYGYTF.

This chain joins TRBV28 and TRBJ2-7; perhaps TRBD1 as D (6 bases). From germline, CDR1 is MDHEN and CDR2 SYDVKM. The CDR3 totals 11 residues. The V gene lost 9 bases and the J gene lost 5 bases, with 11 bases spanning the gap. The CDR3 region has the DNA TGTGCCAGTACAGGGTCCGACGAGCAGTACTTC. It translates to CASTGSDEQYF.

This clone came up a few times. The chain has TRBV14 and TRBJ1-2, with D hard to call. The CDR3 is 17 residues long. The V and J ends lost 3 bases and 6 bases respectively, with 23 bases between them. CDR1 and CDR2 from the germline V gene are SGHDN and FVKESK. DNA of the CDR3: TGTGCCAGCAGCCACTCAGATATCGGGTTGTATAGCGATGGCTACACCTTC. Amino acid sequence: CASSHSDIGLYSDGYTF.

The chain joins TRBV7-9 to TRBJ1-2; TRBD1 matches at 7 bases. Germline V gene data show CDR1 as SEHNR and CDR2 as FQNEAQ (reference sequence). With V trimmed by 5 bases and J by 5 bases, 14 bases remained unmatched. The CDR3 consists of 16 residues. CDR3 residues: CASSGVGGIIGYGYTF. CDR3 DNA: TGTGCCAGCAGCGGGGTAGGGGGCATAATTGGTTATGGCTACACCTTC.

V usage is TRBV6-4 and J usage is TRBJ2-3; 9 nucleotides agree with TRBD1. There are 16 residues in the CDR3. V trimming: 0 bases; J trimming: 5 bases; junction bases outside the gene matches: 6. Germline assignment: CDR1 MRHNA and CDR2 SNTAGT. CDR3 amino acids: CASSDSGQGKVDTQYF. The CDR3 DNA reads TGTGCCAGCAGTGACTCGGGACAGGGAAAGGTAGATACGCAGTATTTT.

The chain is built from TRBV28 and TRBJ1-1; D is uncertain. CDR3 length equals 14 residues. The germline gives CDR1 MDHEN, CDR2 SYDVKM. Trimming took off 5 bases at V and 7 bases at J, with 17 bases between the two ends. The CDR3 bases are TGTGCCAGCAGTCTAAGGCGGGCATTGCTTGAAGCTTTCTTT. Encoded protein: CASSLRRALLEAFF.

The CDR3 loop is CSVVTGNYGYTF. CDR3 nucleotide sequence: TGCAGCGTCGTGACGGGAAACTATGGCTACACCTTC. The chain employs TRBV29-1 and TRBJ1-2; D is unclear. This CDR3 spans 12 amino acids. In germline, CDR1 is SQVTM, CDR2 ANQGSEA. The V end was cut by 6 bases, the J end by 2 bases, with 10 bases between.

This chain links TRBV9 with TRBJ2-1, with TRBD2 identical over 8 bases. Germline trimming cut 1 base from V and 8 bases from J; bases unmatched to any gene: 8. The CDR3 has 15 residues. Germline V gene data show CDR1 as SGDLS and CDR2 as YYNGEE. The DNA for the CDR3 is TGTGCCAGCAGCGTACCAAGCGGGGGTGACGATGAGCAGTTCTTC. Protein sequence: CASSVPSGGDDEQFF.

V usage is TRBV29-1 and J usage is TRBJ1-2, with D maybe TRBD1 (6 bases). This CDR3 has 12 residues. Between the trimmed V and J ends, which lost 5 bases and 8 bases, there was a span of 15 bases. CDR1 and CDR2 (germline): SQVTM, ANQGSEA. The CDR3 region is CSVPPSGEGYTF. In nucleotides, the CDR3 is TGCAGCGTTCCCCCGTCAGGGGAAGGCTACACCTTC.

The chain carries TRBV6-5 and TRBJ2-5, with TRBD1 matching 11 bases. Trimming took 6 bases from V and 7 from J; bases not matched to a gene: 7. Germline V CDR1 and CDR2: MNHEY, SVGAGI. The CDR3 length is 14 residues. CDR3 bases: TGTGCCAGCAGGCGGACAGGGGGCTCGGGGACCCAGTACTTC. This codes for CASRRTGGSGTQYF.

The chain carries TRBV15 and TRBJ2-1, with a possible D match to TRBD1 (5 bases). Per germline, CDR1 LNHNV and CDR2 YYDKDF (reference sequence). V was clipped by 1 base and J by 4 bases, with 14 bases between them. The length of the CDR3 is 16 residues. The CDR3 sequence is CATSRVGVVAYNEQFF. The DNA for the CDR3 is TGTGCCACCAGCAGAGTAGGGGTGGTGGCGTACAATGAGCAGTTCTTC.

The V and J genes are TRBV5-1 and TRBJ2-1; 11 bases map to TRBD2. V trimming: 4 bases; J trimming: 3 bases; junction bases outside the gene matches: 6. The germline gives CDR1 SGHRS, CDR2 YFSETQ. The CDR3 loop spans 16 amino acids. The CDR3 sequence is CASSVRLAGYYNEQFF. DNA of the CDR3: TGCGCCAGCAGCGTTCGACTAGCGGGGTACTACAATGAGCAGTTCTTC.

The chain is built from TRBV5-5 and TRBJ1-1; 10 bases match TRBD1. Germline values: CDR1 SGHKS, CDR2 YYEKEE (reference sequence). V was clipped by 4 bases and J by 5 bases; unmatched bases: 5. The CDR3 length is 14 residues. CDR3 sequence: CASSRDRGGTEAFF. The DNA for the CDR3 is TGTGCCAGCAGCCGGGACAGGGGAGGAACTGAAGCTTTCTTT. Full variable domain (remainder filled in from reference TRBV5-5 and TRBJ1-1): DAGVTQSPTHLIKTRGQQVTLRCSPISGHKSVSWYQQVLGQGPQFIFQYYEKEERGRGNFPDRFSARQFPNYSSELNVNALLLGDSALYLCASSRDRGGTEAFFGQGTRLTVV.

The chain joins TRBV5-6 to TRBJ1-5; perhaps TRBD1 as D (6 bases). There are 14 residues in the CDR3. Trimming took 5 bases from V and 5 from J, leaving 14 bases between them. The germline gives CDR1 SGHDT, CDR2 YYEEEE. The CDR3 here is CASSSAGGYQPQHF. The CDR3 DNA follows: TGTGCCAGCAGTTCCGCGGGGGGCTATCAGCCCCAGCATTTT.

The V and J genes are TRBV13 and TRBJ1-2; 7 nucleotides align to TRBD1. Germline CDR1 PRHDT, CDR2 FYEKMQ (reference sequence). The CDR3 is 15 residues long. V was pared by 3 bases and J by 1 base, with 5 bases of the junction left unmatched. The CDR3 protein is CASSFYDRDNYGYTF. CDR3 nucleotide sequence: TGTGCCAGCAGCTTTTATGACAGGGATAACTATGGCTACACCTTC.

The rearrangement links TRBV9 to TRBJ1-3, with 7 bases identical to TRBD1. Germline CDR1 reads SGDLS; CDR2 reads YYNGEE. Unmatched junction bases numbered 7, after V lost 4 bases and J lost 0 bases. The CDR3 consists of 16 residues. CDR3 residues: CASSSQGGLSGNTIYF. The CDR3 DNA is TGTGCCAGCAGCTCCCAGGGGGGCCTCTCTGGAAACACCATATATTTT.

The chain recombines TRBV5-8 with TRBJ1-2; tentatively, D is TRBD1 (6 bases). Germline V gene lookup returns CDR1 SGHTS and CDR2 YDEGEE. V lost 4 bases, J lost 4 bases, and 17 bases lay in between. There are 15 residues in the CDR3. The CDR3 loop is CASSPAWGRSYGYTF. Here the CDR3 DNA reads TGTGCCAGCAGCCCGGCTTGGGGGCGGAGCTATGGCTACACCTTC. Variable domain in full (rest from reference TRBV5-8 and TRBJ1-2): EAGVTQSPTHLIKTRGQQATLRCSPISGHTSVYWYQQALGLGLQFLLWYDEGEERNRGNFPPRFSGRQFPNYSSELNVNALELEDSALYLCASSPAWGRSYGYTFGSGTRLTVV.

The rearrangement links TRBV7-2 to TRBJ1-1; tentative D call: TRBD1 (5 bases). The germline V gene encodes CDR1 SGHTA and CDR2 FQGNSA. The length of the CDR3 is 14 residues. V was cut by 2 bases and J by 6 bases, with 13 bases left in between. Written as DNA, the CDR3 is TGTGCCAGCAGCTTAAGGAGGGGAAGGGCTGAAGCTTTCTTT. Protein: CASSLRRGRAEAFF.

This clone was picked up a small number of times. The V call is TRBV28, the J call TRBJ1-6; D is possibly TRBD1 (6 bases). V lost 5 bases and J lost 0, with 11 bases in between. The CDR3 totals 16 residues. Germline loops: CDR1 MDHEN, CDR2 SYDVKM. CDR3 amino acids: CASSPQGSSYNSPLHF. The CDR3 nucleotides are TGTGCCAGCAGTCCTCAGGGGAGCTCCTATAATTCACCCCTCCACTTT.